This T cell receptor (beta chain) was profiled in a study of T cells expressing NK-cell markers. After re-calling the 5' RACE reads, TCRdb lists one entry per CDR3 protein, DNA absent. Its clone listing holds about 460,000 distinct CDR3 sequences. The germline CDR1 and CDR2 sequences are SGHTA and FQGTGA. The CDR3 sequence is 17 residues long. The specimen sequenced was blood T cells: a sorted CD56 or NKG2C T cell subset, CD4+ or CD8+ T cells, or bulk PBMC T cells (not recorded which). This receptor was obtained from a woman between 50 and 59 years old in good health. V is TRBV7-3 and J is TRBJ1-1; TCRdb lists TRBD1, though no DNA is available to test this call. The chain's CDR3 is CASSRRAGDGMNTEAFF. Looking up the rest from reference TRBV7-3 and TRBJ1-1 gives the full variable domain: GAGVSQTPSNKVTEKGKYVELRCDPISGHTALYWYRQSLGQGPEFLIYFQGTGAADDSGLPNDRFFAVRPEGSVSTLKIQRTERGDSAVYLCASSRRAGDGMNTEAFFGQGTRLTVV.